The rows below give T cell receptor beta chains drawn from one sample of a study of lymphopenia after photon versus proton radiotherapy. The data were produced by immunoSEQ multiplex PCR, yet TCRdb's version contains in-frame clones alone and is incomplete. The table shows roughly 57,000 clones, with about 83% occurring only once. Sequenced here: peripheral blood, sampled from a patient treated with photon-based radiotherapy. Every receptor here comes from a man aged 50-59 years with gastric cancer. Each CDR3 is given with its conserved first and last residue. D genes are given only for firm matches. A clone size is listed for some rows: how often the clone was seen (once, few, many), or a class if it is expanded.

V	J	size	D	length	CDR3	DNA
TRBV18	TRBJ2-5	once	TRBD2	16	CASSPPYRGREETQYF	TGTGCCAGCTCACCACCATATAGAGGGAGGGAAGAGACCCAGTACTTC
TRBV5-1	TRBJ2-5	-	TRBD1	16	CASSLDGTGGGETQYF	TGCGCCAGCAGCTTGGACGGGACAGGGGGCGGGGAGACCCAGTACTTC
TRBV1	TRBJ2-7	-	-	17	CTSSQGLAGGTLGEQYF	TGCACCAGCAGCCAAGGGCTAGCGGGAGGCACCCTGGGGGAGCAGTACTTC
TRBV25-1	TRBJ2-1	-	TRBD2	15	CASSRPSGNYNEQFF	TGTGCCAGCAGTCGTCCTAGCGGGAACTACAATGAGCAGTTCTTC
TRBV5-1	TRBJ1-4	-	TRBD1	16	CASSFSGGATNEKLFF	TGCGCCAGCAGCTTTTCAGGGGGCGCAACTAATGAAAAACTGTTTTTT
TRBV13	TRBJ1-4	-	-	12	CASSLANEKLFF	TGTGCCAGCAGCTTAGCTAATGAAAAACTGTTTTTT
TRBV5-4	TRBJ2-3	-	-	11	CASSLGDTQYF	TGTGCCAGCAGCTTAGGAGATACGCAGTATTTT
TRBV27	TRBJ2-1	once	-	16	CASSLSRQISYNEQFF	TGTGCCAGCAGTTTATCGCGACAGATCTCCTACAATGAGCAGTTCTTC
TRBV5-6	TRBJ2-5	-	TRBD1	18	CASSFPGQGVTGQETQYF	TGTGCCAGCAGCTTTCCGGGACAGGGGGTAACGGGGCAAGAGACCCAGTACTTC
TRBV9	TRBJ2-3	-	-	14	CASSRTSSTDTQYF	TGTGCCAGCAGCCGGACCTCGAGCACAGATACGCAGTATTTT
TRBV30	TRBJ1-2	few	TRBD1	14	CAWREGQGSVGYTF	TGTGCCTGGAGGGAAGGACAGGGGTCCGTTGGCTACACCTTC
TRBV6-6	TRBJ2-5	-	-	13	CATAQGNQETQYF	TGTGCCACCGCTCAGGGGAACCAAGAGACCCAGTACTTC
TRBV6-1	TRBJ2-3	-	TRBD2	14	CASSTGLAGSTQYF	TGTGCCAGCAGTACGGGACTAGCGGGAAGTACGCAGTATTTT
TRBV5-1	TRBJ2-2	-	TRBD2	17	CASSSTAGGPGTGELFF	TGCGCCAGCAGCTCAACAGCGGGAGGGCCGGGCACCGGGGAGCTGTTTTTT
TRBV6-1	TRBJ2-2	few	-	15	CATSNRNLKAGELFF	TGTGCCACCTCCAACAGGAACCTTAAGGCCGGGGAGCTGTTTTTT
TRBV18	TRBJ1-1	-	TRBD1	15	CASSPPGQLNTEAFF	TGTGCCAGCTCACCACCGGGACAGCTGAACACTGAAGCTTTCTTT
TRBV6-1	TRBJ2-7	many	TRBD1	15	CASSFGTGGTYEQYF	TGTGCCAGCAGCTTCGGGACAGGCGGCACCTACGAGCAGTACTTC
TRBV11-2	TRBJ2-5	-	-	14	CASSPQRAGETQYF	TGTGCCAGCAGCCCCCAACGGGCGGGGGAGACCCAGTACTTC
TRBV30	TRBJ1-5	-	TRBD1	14	CAWNGQGYNQPQHF	TGTGCCTGGAATGGACAGGGGTACAATCAGCCCCAGCATTTT
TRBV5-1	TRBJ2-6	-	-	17	CASSLEGRSSGANVLTF	TGCGCCAGCAGCTTGGAAGGAAGGTCCTCGGGGGCCAACGTCCTGACTTTC
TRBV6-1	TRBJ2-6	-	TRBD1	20	CASSGPLLGTALPGANVLTF	TGTGCCAGCAGTGGCCCTTTACTCGGGACAGCTCTCCCTGGGGCCAACGTCCTGACTTTC
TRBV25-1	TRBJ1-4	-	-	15	CASRAPGHTNEKLFF	TGTGCCAGCAGAGCGCCGGGACATACGAATGAAAAACTGTTTTTT
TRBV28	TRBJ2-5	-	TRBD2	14	CASRIAGESETQYF	TGTGCCAGCAGGATAGCGGGAGAGTCGGAGACCCAGTACTTC
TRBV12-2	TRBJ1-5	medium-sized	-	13	CASRLGPVQPQHF	TGTGCAAGTCGCTTAGGACCCGTCCAGCCCCAGCATTTT